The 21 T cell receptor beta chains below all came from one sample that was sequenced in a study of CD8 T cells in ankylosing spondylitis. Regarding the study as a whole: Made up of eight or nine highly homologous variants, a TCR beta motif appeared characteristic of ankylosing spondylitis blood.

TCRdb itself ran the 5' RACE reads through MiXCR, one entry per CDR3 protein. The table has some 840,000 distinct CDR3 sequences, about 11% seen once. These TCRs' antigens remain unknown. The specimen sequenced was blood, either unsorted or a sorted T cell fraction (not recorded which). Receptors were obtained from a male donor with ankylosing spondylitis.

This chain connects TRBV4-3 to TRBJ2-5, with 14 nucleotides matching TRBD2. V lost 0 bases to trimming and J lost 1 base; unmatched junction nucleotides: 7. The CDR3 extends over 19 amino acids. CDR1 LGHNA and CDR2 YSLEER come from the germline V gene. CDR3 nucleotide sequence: TGCGCCAGCAGCCAAGATTGGACTAGCGGGGGGACCCGCCAAGAGACCCAGTACTTC. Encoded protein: CASSQDWTSGGTRQETQYF.

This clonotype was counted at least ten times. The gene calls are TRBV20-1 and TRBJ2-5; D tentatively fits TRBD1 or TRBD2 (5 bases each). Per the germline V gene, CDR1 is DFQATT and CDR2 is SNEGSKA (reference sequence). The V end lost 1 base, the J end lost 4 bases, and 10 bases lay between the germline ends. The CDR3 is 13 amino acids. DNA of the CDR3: TGCAGTGCTAGAGTGGGGGATGGAGAGACCCAGTACTTC. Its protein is CSARVGDGETQYF.

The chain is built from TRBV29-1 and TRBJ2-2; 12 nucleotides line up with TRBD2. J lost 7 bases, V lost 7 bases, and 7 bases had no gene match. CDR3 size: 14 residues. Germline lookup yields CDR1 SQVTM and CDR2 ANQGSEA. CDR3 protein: CSAHGLAGFGELFF. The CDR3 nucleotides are TGCAGCGCCCACGGACTAGCGGGGTTCGGGGAGCTGTTTTTT.

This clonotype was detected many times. CDR3 in DNA: TGCGCCAGCAGCCAAGGACCGCAGGACTACGAGCAGTACTTC. Amino acid sequence: CASSQGPQDYEQYF. V gene TRBV4-3 combines with J gene TRBJ2-7; D unresolved. Trimming took 1 base from V and 3 from J, leaving 10 bases between them. Germline V CDR1 and CDR2: LGHNA, YSLEER. This CDR3 has 14 amino acids.

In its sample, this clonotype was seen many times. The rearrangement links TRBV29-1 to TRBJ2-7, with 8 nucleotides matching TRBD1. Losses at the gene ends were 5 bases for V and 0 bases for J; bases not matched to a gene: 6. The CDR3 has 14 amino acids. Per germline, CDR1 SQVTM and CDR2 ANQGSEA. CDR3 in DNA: TGCAGCGTTCTTAGACAGGGGAGCTCCTACGAGCAGTACTTC. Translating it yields CSVLRQGSSYEQYF.

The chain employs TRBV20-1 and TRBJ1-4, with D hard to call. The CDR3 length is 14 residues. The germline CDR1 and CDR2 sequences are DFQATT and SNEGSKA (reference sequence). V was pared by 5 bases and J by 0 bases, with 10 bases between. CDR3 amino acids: CSAARMSTNEKLFF. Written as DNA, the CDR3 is TGCAGTGCTGCAAGGATGTCAACTAATGAAAAACTGTTTTTT.

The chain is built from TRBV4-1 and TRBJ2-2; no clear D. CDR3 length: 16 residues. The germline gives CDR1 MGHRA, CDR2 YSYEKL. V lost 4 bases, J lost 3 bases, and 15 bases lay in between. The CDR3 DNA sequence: TGCGCCAGCAGCCGTAGGCCAGCCCTCGACACCGGGGAGCTGTTTTTT. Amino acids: CASSRRPALDTGELFF.

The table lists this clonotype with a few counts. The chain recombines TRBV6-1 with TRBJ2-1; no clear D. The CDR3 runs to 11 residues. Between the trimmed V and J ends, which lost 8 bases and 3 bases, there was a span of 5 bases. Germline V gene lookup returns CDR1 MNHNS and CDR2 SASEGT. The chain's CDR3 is CASFGYNEQFF. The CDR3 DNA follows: TGTGCCAGCTTTGGCTACAATGAGCAGTTCTTC.

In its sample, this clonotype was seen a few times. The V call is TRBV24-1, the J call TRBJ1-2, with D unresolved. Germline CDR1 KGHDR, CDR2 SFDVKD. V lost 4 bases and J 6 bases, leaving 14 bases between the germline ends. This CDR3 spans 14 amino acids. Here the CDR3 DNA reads TGTGCCACCAGTGACCCCTCGACCGATGATGGCTACACCTTC. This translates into CATSDPSTDDGYTF.

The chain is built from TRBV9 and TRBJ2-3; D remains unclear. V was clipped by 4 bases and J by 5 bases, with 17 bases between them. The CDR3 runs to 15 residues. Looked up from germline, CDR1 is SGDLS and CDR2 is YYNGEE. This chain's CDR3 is CASSPNLGFGDTQYF. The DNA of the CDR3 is TGTGCCAGCAGCCCTAACTTGGGTTTTGGAGATACGCAGTATTTT.

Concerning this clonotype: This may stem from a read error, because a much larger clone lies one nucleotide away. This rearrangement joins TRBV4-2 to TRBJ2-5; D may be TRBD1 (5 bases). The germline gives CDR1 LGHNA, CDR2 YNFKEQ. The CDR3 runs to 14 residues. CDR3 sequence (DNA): TGTGCCAGCAGCCTGGGGCTGGGTCAAGAGACCCGGTACTTC. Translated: CASSLGLGQETRYF.

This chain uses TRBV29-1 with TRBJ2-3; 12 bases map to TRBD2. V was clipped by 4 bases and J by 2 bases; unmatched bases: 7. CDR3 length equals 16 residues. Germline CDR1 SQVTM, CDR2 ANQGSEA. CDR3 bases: TGCAGCGTTGCTAGCGGGGGGGACAAATTCACAGATACGCAGTATTTT. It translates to CSVASGGDKFTDTQYF.

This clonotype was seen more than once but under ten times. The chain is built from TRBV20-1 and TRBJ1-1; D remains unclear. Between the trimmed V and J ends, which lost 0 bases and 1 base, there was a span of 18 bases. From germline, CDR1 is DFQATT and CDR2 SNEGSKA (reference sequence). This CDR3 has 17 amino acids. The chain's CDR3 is CSARDPGRSRSNTEAFF. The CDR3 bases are TGCAGTGCTAGAGATCCCGGCAGGTCGAGGTCGAACACTGAAGCTTTCTTT.

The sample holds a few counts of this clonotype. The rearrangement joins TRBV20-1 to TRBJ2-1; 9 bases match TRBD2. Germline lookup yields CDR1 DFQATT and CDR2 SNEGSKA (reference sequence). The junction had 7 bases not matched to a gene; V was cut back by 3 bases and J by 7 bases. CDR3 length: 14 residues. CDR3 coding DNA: TGCAGTGCTAGCGTAGCGGGAGATAGAAATGAGCAGTTCTTC. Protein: CSASVAGDRNEQFF.

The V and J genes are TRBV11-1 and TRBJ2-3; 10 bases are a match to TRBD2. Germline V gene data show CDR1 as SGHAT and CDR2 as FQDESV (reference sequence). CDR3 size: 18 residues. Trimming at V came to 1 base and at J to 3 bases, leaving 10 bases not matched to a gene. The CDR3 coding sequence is TGTGCCAGCAGCTTAGGGGCGATAGCGGGAGGTCTGACAGATACGCAGTATTTT. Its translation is CASSLGAIAGGLTDTQYF.

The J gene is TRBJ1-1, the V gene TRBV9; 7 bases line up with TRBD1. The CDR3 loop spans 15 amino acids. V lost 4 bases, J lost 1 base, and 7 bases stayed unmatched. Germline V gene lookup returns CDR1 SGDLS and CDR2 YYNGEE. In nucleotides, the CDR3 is TGTGCCAGCAGCCGTAAAGGGGGCGCGAACACTGAAGCTTTCTTT. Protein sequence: CASSRKGGANTEAFF.

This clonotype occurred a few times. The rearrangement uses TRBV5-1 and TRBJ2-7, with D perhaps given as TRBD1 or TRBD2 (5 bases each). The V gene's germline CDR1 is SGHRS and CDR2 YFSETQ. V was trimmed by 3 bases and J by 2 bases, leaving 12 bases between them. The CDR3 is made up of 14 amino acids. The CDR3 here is CASSSGDGTYEQYF. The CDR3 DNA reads TGCGCCAGCAGCTCCGGGGACGGTACCTACGAGCAGTACTTC.

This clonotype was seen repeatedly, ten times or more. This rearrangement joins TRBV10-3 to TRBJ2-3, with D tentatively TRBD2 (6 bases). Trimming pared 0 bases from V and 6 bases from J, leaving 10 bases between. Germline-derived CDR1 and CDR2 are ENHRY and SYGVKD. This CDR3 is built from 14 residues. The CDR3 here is CAISESGLADTQYF. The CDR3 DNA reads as TGTGCCATCAGTGAGTCAGGGCTAGCGGATACGCAGTATTTT.

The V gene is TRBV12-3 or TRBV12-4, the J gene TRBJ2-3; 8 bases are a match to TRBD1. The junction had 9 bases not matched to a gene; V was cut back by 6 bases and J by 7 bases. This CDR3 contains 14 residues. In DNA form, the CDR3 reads TGTGCCAGCAGGACACAGGGGGTCGGTAATACGCAGTATTTT. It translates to CASRTQGVGNTQYF.

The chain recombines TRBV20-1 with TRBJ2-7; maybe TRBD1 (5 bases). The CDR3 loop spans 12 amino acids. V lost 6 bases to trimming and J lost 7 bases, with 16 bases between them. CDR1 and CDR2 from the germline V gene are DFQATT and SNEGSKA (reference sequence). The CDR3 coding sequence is TGCAGTGCGCCTCAGGGTTTGGGGGAGCAGTACTTC. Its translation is CSAPQGLGEQYF.

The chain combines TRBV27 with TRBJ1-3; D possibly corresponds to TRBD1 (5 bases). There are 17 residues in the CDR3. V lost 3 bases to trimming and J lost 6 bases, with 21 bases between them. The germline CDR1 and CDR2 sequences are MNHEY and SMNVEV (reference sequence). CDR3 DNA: TGTGCCAGCAGTTTGAAGGGGCGGGGAGGGGAAGCAAACACCATATATTTT. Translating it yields CASSLKGRGGEANTIYF.